The T cell receptor beta chain described here comes from a study of Ad26.COV2.S vaccination and SARS-CoV-2 variants. Study-wide results and limits: Those who received the vaccine showed greater spike-specific TCR breadth than those given placebo. Vaccinated and placebo-treated recipients had similar non-spike TCR breadth.

V shed 7 bases and J shed 1 base, with 17 bases lying between them. Germline assignment: CDR1 SGHVS and CDR2 FQNEAQ. CDR3 size: 16 residues. Libraries were prepared by immunoSEQ multiplex PCR; TCRdb keeps only in-frame clonotypes and omits some of them. The data hold over 400,000 clones, with 90% observed a single time. Treatment: some 20 received Ad26.COV2.S at low or high dose, single or two shots; roughly five received placebo; per-sample allocation not given. Specimen acquisition occurred on day 63 following the initial vaccine or placebo injection. Vaccine was an Ad26 vector expressing Wuhan-strain SARS-CoV-2 spike. In this sample, this clone turned up once. Its antigen is as yet unknown.

The TCR sequence derives from a person between 18 and 65 years old who received the Ad26.COV2.S COVID-19 vaccine or a placebo. The sample here was peripheral blood, taken in a trial of Ad26.COV2.S vaccine versus placebo. The J gene is TRBJ2-1, the V gene TRBV7-8; D gene uncertain. The DNA of the CDR3 is TGTGCCAGCACTATTTTGACTCTAGGTTCCTACAATGAGCAGTTCTTC. Its protein product is CASTILTLGSYNEQFF.